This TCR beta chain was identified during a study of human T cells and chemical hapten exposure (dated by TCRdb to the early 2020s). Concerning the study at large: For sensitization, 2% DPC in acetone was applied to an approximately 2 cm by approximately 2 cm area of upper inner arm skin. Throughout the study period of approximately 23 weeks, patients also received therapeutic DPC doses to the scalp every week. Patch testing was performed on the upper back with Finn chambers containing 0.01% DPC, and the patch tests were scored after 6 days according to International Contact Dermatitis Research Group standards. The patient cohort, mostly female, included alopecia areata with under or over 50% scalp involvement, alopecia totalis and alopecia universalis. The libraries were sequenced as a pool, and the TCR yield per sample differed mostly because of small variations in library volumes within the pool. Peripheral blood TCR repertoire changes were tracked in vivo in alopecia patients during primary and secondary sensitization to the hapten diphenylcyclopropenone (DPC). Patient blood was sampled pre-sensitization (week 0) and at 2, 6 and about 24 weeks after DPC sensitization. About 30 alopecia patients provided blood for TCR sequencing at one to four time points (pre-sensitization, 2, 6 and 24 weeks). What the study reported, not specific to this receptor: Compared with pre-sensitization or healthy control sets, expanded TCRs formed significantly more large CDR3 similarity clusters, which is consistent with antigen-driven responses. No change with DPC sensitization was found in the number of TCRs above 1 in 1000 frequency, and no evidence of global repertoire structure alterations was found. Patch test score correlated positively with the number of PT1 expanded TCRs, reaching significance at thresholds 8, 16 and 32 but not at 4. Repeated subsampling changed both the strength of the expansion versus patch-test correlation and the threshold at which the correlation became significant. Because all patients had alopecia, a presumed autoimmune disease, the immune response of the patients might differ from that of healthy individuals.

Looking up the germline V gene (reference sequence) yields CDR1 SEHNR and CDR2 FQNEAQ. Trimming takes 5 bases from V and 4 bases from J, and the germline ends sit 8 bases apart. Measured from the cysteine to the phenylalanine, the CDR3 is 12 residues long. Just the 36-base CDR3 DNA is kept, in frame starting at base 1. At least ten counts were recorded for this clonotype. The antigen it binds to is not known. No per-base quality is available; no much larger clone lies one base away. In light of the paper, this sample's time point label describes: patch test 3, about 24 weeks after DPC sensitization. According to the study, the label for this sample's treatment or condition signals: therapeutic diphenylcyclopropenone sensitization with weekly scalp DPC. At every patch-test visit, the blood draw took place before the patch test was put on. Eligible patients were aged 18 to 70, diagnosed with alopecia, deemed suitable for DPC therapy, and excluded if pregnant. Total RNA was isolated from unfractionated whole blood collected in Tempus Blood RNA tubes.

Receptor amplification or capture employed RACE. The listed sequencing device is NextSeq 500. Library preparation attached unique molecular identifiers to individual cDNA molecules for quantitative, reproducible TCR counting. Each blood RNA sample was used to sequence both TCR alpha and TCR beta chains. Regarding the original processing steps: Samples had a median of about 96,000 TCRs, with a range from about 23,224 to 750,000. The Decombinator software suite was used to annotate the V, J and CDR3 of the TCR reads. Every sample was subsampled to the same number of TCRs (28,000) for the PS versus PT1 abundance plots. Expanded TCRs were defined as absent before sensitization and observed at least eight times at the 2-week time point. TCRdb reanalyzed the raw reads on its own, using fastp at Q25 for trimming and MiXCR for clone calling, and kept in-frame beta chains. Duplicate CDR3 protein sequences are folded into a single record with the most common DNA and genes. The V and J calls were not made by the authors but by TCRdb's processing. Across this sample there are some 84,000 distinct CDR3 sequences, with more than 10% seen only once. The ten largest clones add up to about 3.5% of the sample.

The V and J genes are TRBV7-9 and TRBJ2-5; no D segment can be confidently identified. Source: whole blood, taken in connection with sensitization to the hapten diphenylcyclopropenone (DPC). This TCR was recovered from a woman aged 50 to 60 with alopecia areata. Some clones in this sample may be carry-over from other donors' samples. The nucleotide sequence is TGTGCCAGCAGCCCCCCTCGAGAGACCCAGTACTTC. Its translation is CASSPPRETQYF.